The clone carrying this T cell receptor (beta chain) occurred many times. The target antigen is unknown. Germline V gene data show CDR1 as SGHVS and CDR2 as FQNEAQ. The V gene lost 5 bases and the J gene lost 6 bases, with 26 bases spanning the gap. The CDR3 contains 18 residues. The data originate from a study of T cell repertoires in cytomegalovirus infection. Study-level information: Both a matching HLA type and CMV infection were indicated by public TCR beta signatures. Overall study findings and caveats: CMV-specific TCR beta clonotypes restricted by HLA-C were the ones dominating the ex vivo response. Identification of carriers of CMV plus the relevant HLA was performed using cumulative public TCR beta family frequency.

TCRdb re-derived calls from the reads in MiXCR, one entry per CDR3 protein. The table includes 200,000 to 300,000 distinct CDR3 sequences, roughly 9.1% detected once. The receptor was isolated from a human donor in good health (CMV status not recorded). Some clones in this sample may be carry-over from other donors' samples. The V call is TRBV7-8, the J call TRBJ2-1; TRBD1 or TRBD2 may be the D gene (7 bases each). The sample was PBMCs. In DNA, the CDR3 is TGTGCCAGCAGCCCAGGGGGGGCTCTAGTAAGAGGGAGCAATGAGCAGTTCTTC. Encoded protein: CASSPGGALVRGSNEQFF.